The 18 T cell receptor beta chains presented below share a single source sample, sequenced in a study of long-term antiretroviral therapy in people with HIV. The assay used was immunoSEQ (version v3.0), run at survey level. The protocol was immunoSEQ multiplex PCR, while the TCRdb copy is restricted to in-frame clones and leaves out a portion. The table has almost 35,000 clones, roughly 85% seen once. The sample in question was unsorted PBMCs, obtained just over 2.7 years before starting antiretroviral therapy. The source of these receptors is a woman under 40 with HIV.

The V gene is TRBV11-3, the J gene TRBJ2-3; 14 nucleotides line up with TRBD2. CDR1 SGHNT and CDR2 YENEEA come from the germline V gene. The V segment lost 5 bases and the J segment 0 bases; nucleotides outside the gene matches: 10. The CDR3 has 19 residues. The DNA for the CDR3 is TGTGCCAGCAGCCCAGGGACTAGCGGGGGCCAAGCTAGCACAGATACGCAGTATTTT. Translating gives CASSPGTSGGQASTDTQYF. The entire variable domain, with the rest obtained from reference TRBV11-3 and TRBJ2-3, is as follows: EAGVVQSPRYKIIEKKQPVAFWCNPISGHNTLYWYLQNLGQGPELLIRYENEEAVDDSQLPKDRFSAERLKGVDSTLKIQPAELGDSAVYLCASSPGTSGGQASTDTQYFGPGTRLTVL.

The genes are TRBV2 and TRBJ1-5; D is unresolved. Germline-derived CDR1 and CDR2 are SNHLY and FYNNEI. This CDR3 region has 15 residues. Trimming left V 4 bases short and J 0 bases short, with 10 bases between. CDR3 in amino acids: CASSGASVSNQPQHF. Here the CDR3 DNA reads TGTGCCAGCAGTGGGGCGTCAGTTAGCAATCAGCCCCAGCATTTT.

This CDR3 reads CACLFGGNYGYTF. The CDR3 coding sequence is TGTGCCTGTTTGTTTGGAGGAAACTATGGCTACACCTTC. The rearrangement joins TRBV30 to TRBJ1-2, with D hard to call. The length of the CDR3 is 13 residues. Deletions cut 6 bases from V and 2 bases from J, with 13 bases between. Germline V gene lookup returns CDR1 GTSNPN and CDR2 SVGIG (reference sequence).

The chain combines TRBV30 with TRBJ1-5; the D is unclear. Per germline, CDR1 GTSNPN and CDR2 SVGIG (reference sequence). The CDR3 loop spans 15 amino acids. Trimming shortened V by 0 bases and J by 6 bases, and 15 bases separated the two germline ends. This chain's CDR3 is CAWSVRDRFGQPQHF. The DNA for the CDR3 is TGTGCCTGGAGTGTACGGGATAGGTTCGGTCAGCCCCAGCATTTT.

The genes are TRBV9 and TRBJ2-3, with D tentatively TRBD2 (5 bases). The germline V gene has CDR1 SGDLS and CDR2 YYNGEE. The V end lost 0 bases, the J end lost 1 base, and 12 bases lay between the germline ends. This CDR3 region has 16 residues. CDR3 nucleotides: TGTGCCAGCAGCGTAGGAGCGGATGAACGCACAGATACGCAGTATTTT. Amino acid sequence: CASSVGADERTDTQYF.

This sequence joins TRBV6-1 and TRBJ1-2; D may be TRBD1 (6 bases). Germline V gives CDR1 MNHNS, CDR2 SASEGT. V gave up 1 base and J gave up 8 bases, with 17 bases separating them. The CDR3 is made up of 15 amino acids. The CDR3 sequence is CASSEGAGDGGGYTF. CDR3 DNA: TGTGCCAGCAGTGAAGGTGCAGGGGATGGGGGAGGCTACACCTTC.

The chain is built from TRBV11-2 and TRBJ2-3; D might be TRBD1 (5 bases). The V end was cut by 0 bases, the J end by 6 bases, with 16 bases between. This CDR3 contains 16 residues. CDR1 is SGHAT and CDR2 is FQNNGV in the germline V gene. The CDR3 loop reads CASSLDISRVKDTQYF. The CDR3 nucleotides read TGTGCCAGCAGCTTAGATATTTCCAGGGTCAAGGATACGCAGTATTTT. Full variable domain (missing parts from reference TRBV11-2 and TRBJ2-3): EAGVAQSPRYKIIEKRQSVAFWCNPISGHATLYWYQQILGQGPKLLIQFQNNGVVDDSQLPKDRFSAERLKGVDSTLKIQPAKLEDSAVYLCASSLDISRVKDTQYFGPGTRLTVL.

The gene calls are TRBV7-9 and TRBJ2-3; tentative D call: TRBD1 (6 bases). V was clipped by 5 bases and J by 5 bases, with 8 bases between them. Looked up from germline, CDR1 is SEHNR and CDR2 is FQNEAQ (reference sequence). This CDR3 is built from 12 residues. Here the CDR3 DNA reads TGTGCCAGCAGCCGAGGGGGAGATACGCAGTATTTT. Its protein product is CASSRGGDTQYF.

The rearrangement joins TRBV6-4 to TRBJ2-1; a weak D match, TRBD2 (6 bases). The CDR3 has 13 residues. Germline CDR1 and CDR2: MRHNA and SNTAGT. V lost 2 bases, J lost 10 bases, and 12 bases lay in between. The CDR3 protein is CASSDRDSGEQFF. CDR3 nucleotide sequence: TGTGCCAGCAGTGACCGGGACTCCGGGGAGCAGTTCTTC.

This clone was detected a few times. V is TRBV6-1 and J is TRBJ1-2; tentative D call: TRBD1 (6 bases). Germline lookup yields CDR1 MNHNS and CDR2 SASEGT. Trimming left V 1 base short and J 4 bases short, with 13 bases between. The CDR3 runs 15 residues. CDR3: CASSEEGGAGYGYTF. The CDR3 bases are TGTGCCAGCAGTGAAGAGGGGGGGGCGGGCTATGGCTACACCTTC.

CDR3 amino acids: CASTEGGVVSNEQFF. The CDR3 DNA reads TGCGCCAGCACCGAAGGGGGGGTAGTCTCCAATGAGCAGTTCTTC. The chain joins TRBV10-2 to TRBJ2-1, with a possible D match to TRBD2 (7 bases). The germline gives CDR1 WSHSY, CDR2 SAAADI. Trimming stripped 7 bases from V and 6 bases from J, with 19 bases between. CDR3 length: 15 amino acids.

The V and J genes are TRBV30 and TRBJ1-5; 7 bases align to TRBD1. V trimming: 1 base; J trimming: 6 bases; junction bases outside the gene matches: 9. Germline CDR1 is GTSNPN and CDR2 is SVGIG (reference sequence). The CDR3 consists of 15 residues. The CDR3, as DNA: TGTGCCTGGAGTGAACAGGGGACGAACGGTCAGCCCCAGCATTTT. Translation: CAWSEQGTNGQPQHF.

This chain uses TRBV18 with TRBJ2-7; D gene ambiguous. The germline gives CDR1 KGHSH, CDR2 LQKENI. The CDR3 loop spans 13 amino acids. The V end was cut by 3 bases, the J end by 7 bases, with 13 bases between. The CDR3 bases are TGTGCCAGCTCACCCTCCGATACTCGGGAGCAGTACGTC. This codes for CASSPSDTREQYV.

This chain uses TRBV6-1 with TRBJ1-2; D not resolved. The V and J ends lost 0 bases and 4 bases respectively, with 12 bases between them. This CDR3 is built from 15 residues. Germline V gives CDR1 MNHNS, CDR2 SASEGT. CDR3 DNA sequence: TGTGCCAGCAGTGAAGCGGGGATAATCGGCTATGGCTACACCTTC. This sequence encodes CASSEAGIIGYGYTF.

The genes are TRBV6-1 and TRBJ2-2; 10 bases match TRBD2. J lost 6 bases, V lost 6 bases, and 7 bases had no gene match. Per the germline V gene, CDR1 is MNHNS and CDR2 is SASEGT. The CDR3 sequence is 15 residues long. The CDR3 sequence is CASSFSGGQSGELFF. The CDR3 region has the DNA TGTGCCAGCAGCTTTAGCGGGGGGCAATCCGGGGAGCTGTTTTTT.

The chain links TRBV11-3 to TRBJ2-1, with TRBD2 matching 11 bases. The CDR3 is 16 residues long. The germline V gene has CDR1 SGHNT and CDR2 YENEEA. The V and J ends lost 5 bases and 6 bases, in that order; junction bases with no gene match: 9. CDR3 region: CASSLYLAGGSNEQFF. Here the CDR3 DNA reads TGTGCCAGCAGCCTTTATCTAGCGGGGGGAAGCAATGAGCAGTTCTTC. The full variable domain, completed using reference TRBV11-3 and TRBJ2-1, is EAGVVQSPRYKIIEKKQPVAFWCNPISGHNTLYWYLQNLGQGPELLIRYENEEAVDDSQLPKDRFSAERLKGVDSTLKIQPAELGDSAVYLCASSLYLAGGSNEQFFGPGTRLTVL.

This chain connects TRBV5-4 to TRBJ2-3; 9 bases are a match to TRBD2. V trimming: 3 bases; J trimming: 4 bases; junction bases outside the gene matches: 9. The germline V gene encodes CDR1 SGHNT and CDR2 YYREEE (reference sequence). The CDR3 totals 16 residues. In nucleotides, the CDR3 is TGTGCCAGCAGCTCGCCAACCGCGGGGGGGTCAGATACGCAGTATTTT. It is translated as CASSSPTAGGSDTQYF. The full variable domain, rest sourced from reference TRBV5-4 and TRBJ2-3, is ETGVTQSPTHLIKTRGQQVTLRCSSQSGHNTVSWYQQALGQGPQFIFQYYREEENGRGNFPPRFSGLQFPNYSSELNVNALELDDSALYLCASSSPTAGGSDTQYFGPGTRLTVL.

J is TRBJ1-3 and V is TRBV6-6, with D hard to call. Germline V gene sequence: CDR1 MNHNY, CDR2 SVGAGI (reference sequence). CDR3 length: 14 residues. V lost 6 bases and J 0 bases, leaving 9 bases between the germline ends. The CDR3 reads CASRGASSGNTIYF. CDR3 sequence (DNA): TGTGCCAGCAGAGGAGCGAGCTCTGGAAACACCATATATTTT.